Each of the 21 T cell receptor beta chains below was sequenced from the same sample in a study of OX40 agonist ivuxolimab in advanced cancers. TCRdb's table, derived via immunoSEQ multiplex PCR, lists solely in-frame clones and lacks some. The sample lists 84,000 or so clones; 84% were seen once. Sequences were derived from CD4+ or CD8+ T cells sorted from blood, sampled in a trial of the OX40 agonist ivuxolimab. Receptor source: an adult with an advanced solid tumor such as melanoma, head and neck, liver or kidney cancer.

The V gene is TRBV10-2, the J gene TRBJ1-2; the D gene is possibly TRBD1 (5 bases). Trimming took off 3 bases at V and 6 bases at J, with 11 bases between the two ends. The CDR3 sequence is 13 residues long. Germline V gene data show CDR1 as WSHSY and CDR2 as SAAADI. This CDR3 reads CASSEAREDGYTF. The CDR3 nucleotides are TGCGCCAGCAGTGAAGCCAGGGAGGATGGCTACACCTTC.

This chain links TRBV2 with TRBJ2-1; 11 bases align to TRBD2. This CDR3 region has 14 residues. The V and J ends lost 4 bases and 8 bases, in that order; junction bases with no gene match: 4. Germline V gene data show CDR1 as SNHLY and CDR2 as FYNNEI. The CDR3 region has the DNA TGTGCCAGCAGTGTAGCGGGGGGGCCCGATGAGCAGTTCTTC. Translated: CASSVAGGPDEQFF.

The rearrangement uses TRBV5-6 and TRBJ2-7; 7 bases match TRBD1. Germline assignment: CDR1 SGHDT and CDR2 YYEEEE. J lost 3 bases, V lost 10 bases, and 7 bases had no gene match. The CDR3 is made up of 12 amino acids. CDR3 amino acids: CARDSLFYEQYV. Here the CDR3 DNA reads TGTGCCCGGGACAGCCTCTTCTACGAGCAGTACGTC.

V is TRBV28 and J is TRBJ1-6; TRBD1 aligns across 9 bases. Germline V gene data show CDR1 as MDHEN and CDR2 as SYDVKM. This CDR3 has 15 amino acids. V was pared by 6 bases and J by 10 bases, with 10 bases of the junction left unmatched. CDR3 in amino acids: CASSDRTGEASPLHF. In DNA form, the CDR3 reads TGTGCCAGCAGCGATCGGACAGGGGAGGCCTCACCCCTCCACTTT.

This clone appeared a few times. This chain connects TRBV7-2 to TRBJ2-5; D may match TRBD1 or TRBD2 (7 bases each). The germline V gene encodes CDR1 SGHTA and CDR2 FQGNSA. The V gene lost 4 bases and the J gene lost 5 bases, with 23 bases spanning the gap. The CDR3 extends over 17 amino acids. CDR3 protein: CASSSGGGGGLGETQYF. The CDR3 coding sequence is TGTGCCAGCAGCTCAGGAGGGGGAGGGGGCCTCGGGGAGACCCAGTACTTC.

This clone was observed a few times. The chain joins TRBV7-9 to TRBJ2-7, with 7 bases lining up with TRBD1. The trim removed 6 bases at V and 5 bases at J, leaving 13 bases unmatched. The CDR3 runs to 15 residues. The V gene's germline CDR1 is SEHNR and CDR2 FQNEAQ (reference sequence). CDR3 sequence reads: CASRRNTGDVHEQYF. As DNA, the CDR3 is TGTGCCAGCAGGCGAAATACAGGGGACGTCCACGAGCAGTACTTC.

The chain recombines TRBV19 with TRBJ2-5; D is undetermined. This CDR3 spans 12 amino acids. V was cut by 3 bases and J by 3 bases, with 5 bases left in between. The germline CDR1 and CDR2 sequences are LNHDA and SQIVND (reference sequence). The CDR3 coding sequence is TGTGCCAGTAGTATGTGGGAAGAGACCCAGTACTTC. This gives the protein CASSMWEETQYF.

The rearrangement joins TRBV19 to TRBJ1-2; tentative D call: TRBD1 (5 bases). The V end was cut by 6 bases, the J end by 5 bases, with 16 bases between. Germline-derived CDR1 and CDR2 are LNHDA and SQIVND (reference sequence). This CDR3 contains 14 residues. The CDR3 bases are TGTGCCAGTAGCCTAGGGGATCGACTATATGGCTACACCTTC. This codes for CASSLGDRLYGYTF.

The chain carries TRBV29-1 and TRBJ1-4; TRBD1 might be the D (5 bases). The CDR3 runs to 14 residues. V shed 6 bases and J shed 0 bases, with 11 bases lying between them. Germline CDR1 and CDR2: SQVTM and ANQGSEA. DNA of the CDR3: TGCAGCGTGGGACGGTTAACAACTAATGAAAAACTGTTTTTT. This encodes CSVGRLTTNEKLFF. The full variable domain, completed using reference TRBV29-1 and TRBJ1-4, is SAVISQKPSRDICQRGTSLTIQCQVDSQVTMMFWYRQQPGQSLTLIATANQGSEATYESGFVIDKFPISRPNLTFSTLTVSNMSPEDSSIYLCSVGRLTTNEKLFFGSGTQLSVL.

About this clone itself: Other nucleotide sequences in the sample specify the same CDR3. The gene calls are TRBV18 and TRBJ1-5, with 9 bases lining up with TRBD1. Germline V gene sequence: CDR1 KGHSH, CDR2 LQKENI. The CDR3 loop spans 15 amino acids. V shed 3 bases and J 2 bases; nucleotides not matched to a gene: 2. CDR3 sequence: CASSPDRGGNQPQHF. The CDR3 DNA sequence: TGTGCCAGCTCACCGGACAGGGGTGGCAATCAGCCCCAGCATTTT. Full variable domain (outside the CDR3, taken from reference TRBV18 and TRBJ1-5): NAGVMQNPRHLVRRRGQEARLRCSPMKGHSHVYWYRQLPEEGLKFMVYLQKENIIDESGMPKERFSAEFPKEGPSILRIQQVVRGDSAAYFCASSPDRGGNQPQHFGDGTRLSIL.

This chain links TRBV6-6 with TRBJ1-3; D is undetermined. Germline V CDR1 and CDR2: MNHNY, SVGAGI (reference sequence). This CDR3 comprises 15 residues. Trimming stripped 2 bases from V and 4 bases from J, with 12 bases between. The CDR3 region is CASSYAGEFGNTIYF. CDR3 nucleotides: TGTGCCAGCAGTTACGCCGGAGAGTTCGGAAACACCATATATTTT.

V gene TRBV2 combines with J gene TRBJ2-3; D is ambiguous. Trimming shortened V by 7 bases and J by 0 bases, and 11 bases separated the two germline ends. The CDR3 totals 14 residues. Germline CDR1 reads SNHLY; CDR2 reads FYNNEI. DNA of the CDR3: TGTGCCAGCATGGACGCTTCTAGCACAGATACGCAGTATTTT. This sequence encodes CASMDASSTDTQYF.

This clone has just a few counts. The V and J genes are TRBV6-6 and TRBJ1-1; unclear D gene. This CDR3 has 13 amino acids. Germline CDR1 reads MNHNY; CDR2 reads SVGAGI (reference sequence). V was cut by 2 bases and J by 3 bases, with 7 bases left in between. The CDR3 protein is CASSYAGDTEAFF. DNA of the CDR3: TGTGCCAGCAGTTACGCAGGCGACACTGAAGCTTTCTTT.

The chain has TRBV5-6 and TRBJ2-3; D ambiguous. V was shortened by 6 bases and J by 6 bases, with 11 bases between the two germline ends. Germline V gene lookup returns CDR1 SGHDT and CDR2 YYEEEE. CDR3 size: 12 residues. The CDR3 is CASIQLGDTQYF. CDR3 DNA: TGTGCCAGCATCCAGCTTGGGGATACGCAGTATTTT.

This clone appeared once. The genes are TRBV5-1 and TRBJ2-3, with TRBD1 matching over 7 bases. The V gene end was trimmed by 3 bases and the J gene end by 4 bases; junction bases not matched to a gene: 11. The CDR3 covers 16 residues. Germline V gene lookup returns CDR1 SGHRS and CDR2 YFSETQ. CDR3 protein: CASSWDSTGAPDTQYF. DNA for the CDR3: TGCGCCAGCAGCTGGGACAGTACAGGGGCACCAGATACGCAGTATTTT.

The V gene is TRBV5-1, the J gene TRBJ1-1, with D unresolved. The CDR3 is made up of 13 amino acids. Germline CDR1 and CDR2: SGHRS and YFSETQ. V shed 1 base and J shed 3 bases, with 7 bases lying between them. The CDR3 is CASSLQDYTEAFF. The CDR3 bases are TGCGCCAGCAGCTTGCAGGACTACACTGAAGCTTTCTTT.

The rearrangement joins TRBV6-1 to TRBJ2-7; 8 bases map to TRBD2. This CDR3 is built from 12 residues. The V and J ends lost 7 bases and 3 bases, in that order; junction bases with no gene match: 2. In germline, CDR1 is MNHNS, CDR2 SASEGT. The CDR3, as DNA: TGTGCCAGCATGCGGGGGGTCTACGAGCAGTACTTC. Its protein product is CASMRGVYEQYF.

V usage is TRBV10-3 and J usage is TRBJ1-5; tentative D call: TRBD1 (5 bases). Trimming removed 0 bases from V and 4 bases from J, with 10 bases in between. Germline CDR1 ENHRY, CDR2 SYGVKD. The CDR3 contains 15 residues. The DNA for the CDR3 is TGTGCCATCAGTGAGTCCCGGGGGGGTAATCAGCCCCAGCATTTT. As protein: CAISESRGGNQPQHF.

The CDR3 DNA is TGTGCCAGTGACAGGGAACGGAACCAGCCCCAGCATTTT. Translation: CASDRERNQPQHF. This sequence joins TRBV2 and TRBJ1-5; TRBD1 matches at 7 bases. Germline assignment: CDR1 SNHLY and CDR2 FYNNEI. The CDR3 runs to 13 residues. J lost 7 bases, V lost 9 bases, and 9 bases had no gene match.

V usage is TRBV28 and J usage is TRBJ1-2, with TRBD1 identical over 9 bases. Trimming cost V 6 bases and J 8 bases; bases outside gene matches: 13. Germline CDR1 reads MDHEN; CDR2 reads SYDVKM. CDR3 size: 15 residues. The CDR3 bases are TGTGCCAGCAGATCGGGACAGGGAACGTTCGGGGGCTACACCTTC. Its translation is CASRSGQGTFGGYTF.

The J gene is TRBJ1-3, the V gene TRBV15; D not certain. Looked up from germline, CDR1 is LNHNV and CDR2 is YYDKDF (reference sequence). The CDR3 loop spans 17 amino acids. The V gene lost 0 bases and the J gene lost 0 bases, with 12 bases spanning the gap. The CDR3 spells CATSRDRTAHSGNTIYF. CDR3 nucleotide sequence: TGTGCCACCAGCAGAGATCGGACGGCCCACTCTGGAAACACCATATATTTT.